These 9 T cell receptor beta chains originate from one sample sequenced in a study of T cell responses to AZD1222 COVID-19 vaccine. Some clones are missing from TCRdb's copy, which holds only in-frame ones; the method was immunoSEQ multiplex PCR. This sample carries more than 95,000 clones, around 80% of them seen once, and the ten largest clones take roughly a quarter. The input for sequencing was peripheral blood, taken 28 days after the second AZD1222 dose. The receptors stem from an adult who received the AZD1222 COVID-19 vaccine.

The rearrangement uses TRBV27 and TRBJ1-1, with D maybe TRBD1 (6 bases). Trimming took 5 bases from V and 1 from J, leaving 11 bases between them. This CDR3 comprises 14 residues. CDR1 and CDR2 (germline): MNHEY, SMNVEV (reference sequence). The CDR3 spells CASSNPRGNTEAFF. CDR3 DNA sequence: TGTGCCAGCAGTAACCCCAGGGGGAACACTGAAGCTTTCTTT.

The chain joins TRBV11-3 to TRBJ1-1; D ambiguous. Germline V gene data show CDR1 as SGHNT and CDR2 as YENEEA. The CDR3 is made up of 13 amino acids. V lost 3 bases, J lost 1 base, and 6 bases lay in between. The CDR3 sequence is CASSFARNTEAFF. CDR3 sequence (DNA): TGTGCCAGCAGCTTCGCCAGGAACACTGAAGCTTTCTTT.

The V gene is TRBV7-9, the J gene TRBJ1-2; D uncertain. This CDR3 spans 15 amino acids. Germline V lookup: CDR1 SEHNR, CDR2 FQNEAQ (reference sequence). The V end lost 4 bases, the J end lost 2 bases, and 14 bases lay between the germline ends. The CDR3 region is CASSSTIQGNYGYTF. CDR3 DNA sequence: TGTGCCAGCAGCTCGACGATTCAAGGCAACTATGGCTACACCTTC.

The CDR3 region has the DNA TGCAGTGCTAGTTTGGTTTTGGAAGAGGCTTTCTTT. It specifies CSASLVLEEAFF. V usage is TRBV20-1 and J usage is TRBJ1-1; no reliable D call. The germline gives CDR1 DFQATT, CDR2 SNEGSKA (reference sequence). There are 12 residues in the CDR3. Trimming cost V 3 bases and J 11 bases, with 16 bases left between them.

The chain employs TRBV5-1 and TRBJ1-4; D possibly corresponds to TRBD1 (5 bases). V was shortened by 1 base and J by 7 bases, with 14 bases between the two germline ends. The CDR3 totals 15 residues. CDR1 SGHRS and CDR2 YFSETQ come from the germline V gene. CDR3 loop: CASSLSSRDFEKLFF. CDR3 coding DNA: TGCGCCAGCAGCTTGTCGTCCAGGGACTTTGAAAAACTGTTTTTT.

The J gene is TRBJ2-2, the V gene TRBV5-1, with TRBD2 matching 7 bases. CDR1 and CDR2 (germline): SGHRS, YFSETQ. The trim removed 0 bases at V and 10 bases at J, leaving 9 bases unmatched. The CDR3 spans 15 residues. CDR3 sequence (DNA): TGCGCCAGCAGCTTGGTTGCAGGCGGGGGTGTGGAGCTGTTTTTT. Translated, it gives CASSLVAGGGVELFF.

Of note for this clone: Its ends do not fully match the called genes, so a read error is possible. The chain uses TRBV9 and TRBJ2-5, with 9 bases that match TRBD2. From germline, CDR1 is SGDLS and CDR2 YYNGEE. The CDR3 is 17 amino acids. As DNA, the CDR3 is TGTGCCAGCCGCGTACGGCGGGGGGGGCCCTTACAAGAGACCCAGTACTTC. Translation: CASRVRRGGPLQETQYF.

This clone has a handful of counts. This sequence joins TRBV18 and TRBJ2-5, with D perhaps TRBD2 (5 bases). From germline, CDR1 is KGHSH and CDR2 LQKENI. With 3 bases removed from V and 2 bases from J, the gap between germline ends came to 16 bases. CDR3 size: 16 residues. The CDR3 sequence: CASSPPSGRGQETQYF. In DNA form, the CDR3 reads TGTGCCAGCTCACCTCCATCGGGGAGAGGGCAAGAGACCCAGTACTTC.

The chain couples TRBV11-3 to TRBJ1-1; 9 nucleotides align to TRBD1. Germline V CDR1 and CDR2: SGHNT, YENEEA. This CDR3 spans 12 amino acids. V was clipped by 5 bases and J by 11 bases; unmatched bases: 6. DNA of the CDR3: TGTGCCAGCAGCACGGACAGGGGAAGCGCTTTCTTT. Translating gives CASSTDRGSAFF.